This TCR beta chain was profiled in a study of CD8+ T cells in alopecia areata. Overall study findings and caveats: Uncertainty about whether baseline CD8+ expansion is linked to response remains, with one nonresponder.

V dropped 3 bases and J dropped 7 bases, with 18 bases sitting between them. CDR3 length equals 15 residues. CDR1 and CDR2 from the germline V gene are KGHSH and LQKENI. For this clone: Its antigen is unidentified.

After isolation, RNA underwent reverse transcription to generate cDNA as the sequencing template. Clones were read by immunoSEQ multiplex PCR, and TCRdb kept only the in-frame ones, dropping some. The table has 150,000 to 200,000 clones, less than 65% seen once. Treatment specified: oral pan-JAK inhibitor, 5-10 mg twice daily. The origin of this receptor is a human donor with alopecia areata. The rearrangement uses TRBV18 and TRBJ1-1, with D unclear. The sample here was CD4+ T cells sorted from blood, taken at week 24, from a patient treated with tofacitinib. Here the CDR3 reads CASSPQSPGDNEAFF. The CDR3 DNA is TGTGCCAGCTCACCCCAATCCCCCGGGGATAATGAAGCTTTCTTT.